Shown below are 24 T cell receptor beta chains from a single sample sequenced in a study of T-cell reconstitution after alpha-beta-depleted transplantation in children. TCRbeta library preparation incorporated unique molecular identifiers. MiXCR, run by TCRdb on the PCR reads, gives a single entry per CDR3 protein. The table lists around 300,000 distinct CDR3 sequences, roughly a tenth of them singletons. The source was PBMCs, collected before TCRalphabeta/CD19-depleted stem cell transplant. All receptors derive from a boy less than two years old with acute myeloid leukemia, due to receive a stem cell transplant.

This clonotype was seen a few times. The V gene is TRBV20-1, the J gene TRBJ2-1, with 7 bases matching TRBD1. Losses at the gene ends were 6 bases for V and 0 bases for J; bases not matched to a gene: 11. This CDR3 region has 16 residues. The germline gives CDR1 DFQATT, CDR2 SNEGSKA (reference sequence). The CDR3 spells CSARDSRVSSYNEQFF. In DNA, the CDR3 is TGCAGTGCCAGGGACAGTCGAGTTAGCTCCTACAATGAGCAGTTCTTC.

This clonotype was seen repeatedly, ten times or more. V gene TRBV28 combines with J gene TRBJ2-1, with 9 positions matching TRBD1. Unmatched junction bases numbered 3, after V lost 4 bases and J lost 5 bases. Germline V gene sequence: CDR1 MDHEN, CDR2 SYDVKM. CDR3 length: 14 residues. The CDR3 reads CASSWDRVNNEQFF. CDR3 nucleotides: TGTGCCAGCAGTTGGGACAGGGTAAACAATGAGCAGTTCTTC.

The sample holds many counts of this clonotype. The chain has TRBV24-1 and TRBJ2-1, with 11 bases that match TRBD2. The CDR3 runs to 15 residues. Germline trimming cut 9 bases from V and 6 bases from J; bases unmatched to any gene: 9. Germline CDR1 reads KGHDR; CDR2 reads SFDVKD. CDR3 DNA: TGTGCCACCGGAGTAGCGGGGGGGGTCTTCAATGAGCAGTTCTTC. It specifies CATGVAGGVFNEQFF.

The V and J genes are TRBV28 and TRBJ1-4, with TRBD1 matching over 8 bases. The J segment lost 4 bases and the V segment lost 5 bases, leaving 3 bases of the junction unmatched. Germline-derived CDR1 and CDR2 are MDHEN and SYDVKM. There are 14 residues in the CDR3. The CDR3 protein is CASSRQGLNEKLFF. The CDR3 region has the DNA TGTGCCAGCAGTCGACAGGGGCTTAATGAAAAACTGTTTTTT.

This clonotype occurred many times. The rearrangement joins TRBV19 to TRBJ2-7; tentatively, D is TRBD1 or TRBD2 (5 bases each). The CDR3 runs to 13 residues. In germline, CDR1 is LNHDA, CDR2 SQIVND (reference sequence). Trimming removed 2 bases at V and 6 bases at J, with 11 bases between. CDR3: CASSIRGTTEQYF. CDR3 sequence (DNA): TGTGCCAGTAGTATACGAGGGACGACCGAGCAGTACTTC.

This clonotype was seen ten or more times. The chain carries TRBV5-5 and TRBJ2-3; D ambiguous. The length of the CDR3 is 13 residues. Deletions cut 1 base from V and 4 bases from J, with 7 bases between. CDR1 SGHKS and CDR2 YYEKEE come from the germline V gene (reference sequence). Here the CDR3 reads CASSLQSADTQYF. The DNA for the CDR3 is TGTGCCAGCAGCTTGCAGTCCGCAGATACGCAGTATTTT.

This clonotype has a count of ten or more. The J gene is TRBJ2-1, the V gene TRBV7-3, with 7 bases that match TRBD1. The CDR3 sequence is 12 residues long. The trim removed 4 bases at V and 13 bases at J, leaving 7 bases unmatched. CDR1 and CDR2 (germline): SGHTA, FQGTGA. CDR3 loop: CASSSDRERQFF. In DNA form, the CDR3 reads TGTGCCAGCAGCTCCGACAGGGAAAGACAGTTCTTC.

V usage is TRBV7-2 and J usage is TRBJ1-4; TRBD1 aligns across 11 bases. Germline V gives CDR1 SGHTA, CDR2 FQGNSA. There are 17 residues in the CDR3. Losses at the gene ends were 2 bases for V and 9 bases for J; bases not matched to a gene: 11. This chain's CDR3 is CASSLRARTGGVKKLFF. The CDR3 nucleotides are TGTGCCAGCAGCTTAAGGGCCCGGACAGGGGGCGTGAAAAAACTGTTTTTT.

In the case of this clonotype: Since a much larger clone is just one base distant, this may be a read error. The chain employs TRBV7-2 and TRBJ2-5, with 9 bases lining up with TRBD2. Trimming took 2 bases from V and 2 from J; bases not matched to a gene: 6. The germline V gene encodes CDR1 SGHTA and CDR2 FQGNSA. The CDR3 length is 16 residues. The DNA of the CDR3 is TGTGCCAGCAGCTTAATTGTAGCGGGGGCGCAAGAGACCCAGTACTTC. As protein: CASSLIVAGAQETQYF.

This sequence joins TRBV4-3 and TRBJ2-5, with a tentative D call TRBD1 (5 bases). Trimming stripped 3 bases from V and 2 bases from J, with 7 bases between. The CDR3 runs to 13 residues. Germline V gene sequence: CDR1 LGHNA, CDR2 YSLEER. CDR3: CASSHDRQETQYF. The DNA of the CDR3 is TGCGCCAGCAGCCATGACAGACAAGAGACCCAGTACTTC.

This clonotype appeared many times. The chain carries TRBV5-1 and TRBJ2-2, with 9 positions matching TRBD2. After removal of 2 bases from V and 5 bases from J, the junction contained 7 bases not matched to a gene. The CDR3 runs to 16 residues. Germline V gene sequence: CDR1 SGHRS, CDR2 YFSETQ. CDR3 in amino acids: CASSFLAGRRTGELFF. CDR3 nucleotides: TGCGCCAGCAGCTTTCTAGCGGGGCGTAGGACCGGGGAGCTGTTTTTT.

The chain employs TRBV20-1 and TRBJ2-5, with D uncertain. Trimming removed 2 bases at V and 2 bases at J, with 9 bases between. The CDR3 is made up of 13 amino acids. CDR1 is DFQATT, CDR2 SNEGSKA, per germline (reference sequence). The CDR3 spells CSARSGSQETQYF. CDR3 nucleotide sequence: TGCAGTGCTAGATCTGGCAGTCAAGAGACCCAGTACTTC.

Turning to this clonotype: Mismatch with germline at one junction end may stem from a read error. The chain is built from TRBV7-7 and TRBJ2-1, with D perhaps matching TRBD2 (5 bases). This CDR3 has 14 amino acids. Germline CDR1 reads SSHAT; CDR2 reads FNYEAQ (reference sequence). In nucleotides, the CDR3 is TGTGCTAGCAGCTTCCTCGGGGACTACAATGAGCAGTTCTTC. This encodes CASSFLGDYNEQFF. Full variable domain (rest looked up from reference TRBV7-7 and TRBJ2-1): GAGVSQSPRYKVTKRGQDVTLRCDPISSHATLYWYQQALGQGPEFLTYFNYEAQPDKSGLPSDRFSAERPEGSISTLTIQRTEQRDSAMYRCASSFLGDYNEQFFGPGTRLTVL.

The chain couples TRBV11-2 to TRBJ1-4; 9 bases agree with TRBD1. Trimming took 3 bases from V and 8 from J; bases not matched to a gene: 13. CDR1 is SGHAT and CDR2 is FQNNGV in the germline V gene. This CDR3 spans 17 amino acids. The CDR3 reads CASSFSPDRGRREKLFF. The CDR3 nucleotides read TGTGCCAGCAGCTTCTCCCCGGACAGGGGTCGCCGGGAAAAACTGTTTTTT.

This clonotype was recorded many times. This chain joins TRBV10-3 and TRBJ2-7; weak D call: TRBD1 (7 bases). The CDR3 is 16 residues long. Trimming left V 3 bases short and J 10 bases short, with 25 bases between. Germline values: CDR1 ENHRY, CDR2 SYGVKD. The CDR3 region is CAISDLSSTGTPPQYF. CDR3 DNA sequence: TGTGCCATCAGTGATCTTTCATCGACAGGGACTCCCCCCCAGTACTTC.

The sample holds many counts of this clonotype. The chain links TRBV5-1 to TRBJ2-2, with D perhaps matching TRBD2 (6 bases). V dropped 4 bases and J dropped 3 bases, with 7 bases sitting between them. The CDR3 consists of 13 residues. The germline CDR1 and CDR2 sequences are SGHRS and YFSETQ. This CDR3 is CASSREYTGELFF. In DNA, the CDR3 is TGCGCCAGCAGCCGGGAGTACACCGGGGAGCTGTTTTTT.

The rearrangement links TRBV5-4 to TRBJ2-1; no reliable D call. The CDR3 spans 13 residues. The germline V gene encodes CDR1 SGHNT and CDR2 YYREEE (reference sequence). Deletions cut 4 bases from V and 9 bases from J, with 14 bases between. The CDR3 DNA reads TGTGCCAGCAGCCCTACTGGCCCAGGTGAGCAGTTCTTC. Translating it yields CASSPTGPGEQFF.

Here the CDR3 reads CASQLGTSGPQHF. For the CDR3, the DNA is TGTGCCAGCCAGCTGGGGACCTCAGGGCCCCAGCATTTT. The chain recombines TRBV12-3 or TRBV12-4 with TRBJ1-5; a possible D gene is TRBD1 (5 bases). The CDR3 consists of 13 residues. V was shortened by 8 bases and J by 9 bases, with 17 bases between the two germline ends.

This clonotype was seen ten or more times. The chain uses TRBV5-1 and TRBJ2-7; D gene uncertain. From germline, CDR1 is SGHRS and CDR2 YFSETQ. CDR3 size: 12 residues. V lost 2 bases to trimming and J lost 5 bases, with 8 bases between them. The CDR3 DNA sequence: TGCGCCAGCAGCTTTGGACCCGACGAGCAGTACTTC. It codes for CASSFGPDEQYF.

Ten or more counts support this clonotype. The chain joins TRBV5-1 to TRBJ2-5; D is ambiguous. The CDR3 is 14 residues long. V shed 0 bases and J shed 3 bases, with 9 bases lying between them. Germline V gene data show CDR1 as SGHRS and CDR2 as YFSETQ. The CDR3 DNA reads TGCGCCAGCAGCTTGGAGCTGGGTAAAGAGACCCAGTACTTC. This sequence encodes CASSLELGKETQYF.

This clonotype was seen repeatedly, ten times or more. The chain carries TRBV7-2 and TRBJ1-1; TRBD1 is a possible D gene (6 bases). Trimming cost V 2 bases and J 10 bases, with 17 bases left between them. This CDR3 is built from 14 residues. Germline assignment: CDR1 SGHTA and CDR2 FQGNSA. The CDR3 reads CASSLPSNQGRAFF. As DNA, the CDR3 is TGTGCCAGCAGCTTACCCTCGAACCAGGGGCGAGCTTTCTTT.

This clonotype was seen a few times. V is TRBV18 and J is TRBJ2-5; 8 nucleotides match TRBD2. This CDR3 has 14 amino acids. The germline V gene has CDR1 KGHSH and CDR2 LQKENI. V trimming: 3 bases; J trimming: 5 bases; junction bases outside the gene matches: 5. CDR3 in amino acids: CASSPGLGLETQYF. As DNA, the CDR3 is TGTGCCAGCTCACCGGGACTAGGGCTGGAGACCCAGTACTTC.

This clonotype was recorded many times. The rearrangement uses TRBV28 and TRBJ2-7; D ambiguous. The CDR3 contains 13 residues. Trimming shortened V by 1 base and J by 6 bases, and 10 bases separated the two germline ends. Germline V gene lookup returns CDR1 MDHEN and CDR2 SYDVKM. Here the CDR3 DNA reads TGTGCCAGCAGTTTATTGGGTGAGAGCGAGCAGTACTTC. This gives the protein CASSLLGESEQYF.

Written as DNA, the CDR3 is TGCAGCGTTCCCGGGACGGAAAGCTCCTACAATGAGCAGTTCTTC. Amino acid sequence: CSVPGTESSYNEQFF. V usage is TRBV29-1 and J usage is TRBJ2-1; the D call may be TRBD1 or TRBD2 (5 bases each). The CDR3 spans 15 residues. V gave up 5 bases and J gave up 0 bases, with 14 bases separating them. Germline V gene data show CDR1 as SQVTM and CDR2 as ANQGSEA.